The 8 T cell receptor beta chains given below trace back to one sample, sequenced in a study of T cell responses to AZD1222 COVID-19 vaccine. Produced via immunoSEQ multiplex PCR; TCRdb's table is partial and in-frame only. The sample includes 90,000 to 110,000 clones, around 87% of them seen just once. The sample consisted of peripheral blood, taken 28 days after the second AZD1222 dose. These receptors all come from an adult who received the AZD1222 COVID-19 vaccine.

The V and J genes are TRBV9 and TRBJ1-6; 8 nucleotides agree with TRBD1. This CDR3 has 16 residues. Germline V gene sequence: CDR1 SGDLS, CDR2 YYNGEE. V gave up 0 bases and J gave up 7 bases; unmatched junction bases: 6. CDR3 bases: TGTGCCAGCAGCGTAGAGTCAGGGGGCCAGAATTCACCCCTCCACTTT. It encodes CASSVESGGQNSPLHF.

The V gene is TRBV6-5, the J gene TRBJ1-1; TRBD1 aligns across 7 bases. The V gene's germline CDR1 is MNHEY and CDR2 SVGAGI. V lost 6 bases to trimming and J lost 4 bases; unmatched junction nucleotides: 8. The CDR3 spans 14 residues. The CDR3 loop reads CASRNTGAGTEAFF. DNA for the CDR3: TGTGCCAGCAGGAATACAGGGGCGGGCACTGAAGCTTTCTTT.

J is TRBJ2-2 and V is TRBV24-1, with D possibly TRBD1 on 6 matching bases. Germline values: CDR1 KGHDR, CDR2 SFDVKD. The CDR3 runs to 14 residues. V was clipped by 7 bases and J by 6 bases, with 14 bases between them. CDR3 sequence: CATSPNTGPGELFF. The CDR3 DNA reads TGTGCCACCAGCCCCAATACAGGGCCCGGGGAGCTGTTTTTT.

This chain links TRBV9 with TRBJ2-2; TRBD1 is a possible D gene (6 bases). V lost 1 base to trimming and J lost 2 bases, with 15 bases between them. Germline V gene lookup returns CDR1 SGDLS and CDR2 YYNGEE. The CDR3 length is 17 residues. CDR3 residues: CASSVLSGQLNTGELFF. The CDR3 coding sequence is TGTGCCAGCAGCGTATTGTCGGGACAACTAAACACCGGGGAGCTGTTTTTT.

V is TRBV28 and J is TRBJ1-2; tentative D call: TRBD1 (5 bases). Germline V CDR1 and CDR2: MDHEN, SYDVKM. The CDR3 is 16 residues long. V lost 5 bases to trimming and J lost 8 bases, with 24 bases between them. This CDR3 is CASSEGLGRTGGGYTF. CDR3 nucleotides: TGTGCCAGCAGTGAGGGATTGGGGCGAACTGGGGGAGGCTACACCTTC.

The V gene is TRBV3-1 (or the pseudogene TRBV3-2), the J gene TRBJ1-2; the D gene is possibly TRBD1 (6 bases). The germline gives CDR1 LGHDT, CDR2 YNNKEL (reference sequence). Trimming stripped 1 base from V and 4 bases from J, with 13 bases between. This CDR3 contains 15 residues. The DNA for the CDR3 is TGTGCCAGCAGCCAAGTCCCGGGGGCGTCCTATGGCTACACCTTC. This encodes CASSQVPGASYGYTF.

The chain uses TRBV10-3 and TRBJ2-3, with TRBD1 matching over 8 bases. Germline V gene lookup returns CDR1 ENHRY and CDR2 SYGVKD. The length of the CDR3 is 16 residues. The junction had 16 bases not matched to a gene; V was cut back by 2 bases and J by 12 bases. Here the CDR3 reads CAISEPRTGQAGSQYF. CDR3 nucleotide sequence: TGTGCCATCAGTGAGCCCCGGACAGGGCAGGCGGGGTCACAGTATTTT.

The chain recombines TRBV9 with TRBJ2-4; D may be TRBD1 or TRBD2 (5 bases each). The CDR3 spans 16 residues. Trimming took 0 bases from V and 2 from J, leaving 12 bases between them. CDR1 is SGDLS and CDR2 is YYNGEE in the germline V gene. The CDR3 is CASSVDPGTSKNIQYF. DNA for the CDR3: TGTGCCAGCAGCGTAGATCCGGGGACGTCCAAAAACATTCAGTACTTC.